The 13 T cell receptor beta chains below were found in one sample sequenced in a study of CD8 T cells in ankylosing spondylitis. Findings of the study overall: What appeared characteristic of ankylosing spondylitis blood was a TCR beta motif of several highly homologous variants.

TCRdb ran MiXCR on the 5' RACE reads and lists one entry per CDR3 protein. The data hold under 850,000 distinct CDR3 sequences, with around 20% observed a single time. Their cognate antigens are unknown. Sequences were obtained from blood, either unsorted or a sorted T cell fraction (not recorded which). The receptors were sampled from a male donor with ankylosing spondylitis.

This clonotype has more than one count but fewer than ten. The rearrangement joins TRBV4-2 to TRBJ2-1; 10 nucleotides match TRBD2. CDR1 is LGHNA and CDR2 is YNFKEQ in the germline V gene. The CDR3 has 17 residues. J was trimmed by 5 bases and V by 0 bases; bases with no gene match: 7. The CDR3 reads CASSQDISGRTNNEQFF. CDR3 DNA sequence: TGTGCCAGCAGCCAAGATATTAGCGGGAGGACCAACAATGAGCAGTTCTTC.

This clonotype was detected a few times. The chain joins TRBV7-9 to TRBJ2-1; 9 nucleotides line up with TRBD2. The CDR3 spans 15 residues. Germline V gene data show CDR1 as SEHNR and CDR2 as FQNEAQ (reference sequence). The ends lost 2 bases at V and 6 bases at J; junction bases unmatched: 5. CDR3 sequence reads: CASSLRLAGSNEQFF. CDR3 in DNA: TGTGCCAGCAGCTTACGTCTAGCGGGGAGCAATGAGCAGTTCTTC.

V usage is TRBV4-1 and J usage is TRBJ2-7; TRBD2 aligns across 11 bases. This CDR3 has 18 residues. Germline CDR1 is MGHRA and CDR2 is YSYEKL. J gave up 0 bases and V 1 base, and 8 bases lay outside the gene matches. The CDR3 region has the DNA TGCGCCAGCAGCCAAGCCCCTAGCGGGAGGATAGTCTCCTACGAGCAGTACTTC. It translates to CASSQAPSGRIVSYEQYF.

This clonotype has at least ten counts. V usage is TRBV12-3 or TRBV12-4 and J usage is TRBJ2-3; D is ambiguous. This CDR3 region has 14 residues. The germline V and J ends were trimmed by 2 bases and 0 bases, with 6 bases remaining between them. Written as DNA, the CDR3 is TGTGCCAGCAGTTTAACCCGGAGCACAGATACGCAGTATTTT. This codes for CASSLTRSTDTQYF.

This chain links TRBV20-1 with TRBJ2-7; D possibly uses TRBD1 or TRBD2 (6 bases each). V lost 3 bases and J 9 bases, leaving 21 bases between the germline ends. This CDR3 spans 14 amino acids. Germline CDR1 reads DFQATT; CDR2 reads SNEGSKA (reference sequence). CDR3 sequence: CSASRGPSGDGQYF. CDR3 coding DNA: TGCAGTGCTAGCCGGGGGCCTTCCGGAGACGGGCAGTACTTC.

This clonotype occurred once. The rearrangement links TRBV16 to TRBJ1-2; D unresolved. CDR3 length: 13 residues. Germline V CDR1 and CDR2: KGHSY, FQNENV. Trimming left V 7 bases short and J 7 bases short, with 16 bases between. CDR3 nucleotide sequence: TGTGCCAGCACCCCTTCGGACGGATTTGGCTACACCTTC. Encoded protein: CASTPSDGFGYTF. The entire variable domain, with the rest obtained from reference TRBV16 and TRBJ1-2, is as follows: GEEVAQTPKHLVRGEGQKAKLYCAPIKGHSYVFWYQQVLKNEFKFLISFQNENVFDETGMPKERFSAKCLPNSPCSLEIQATKLEDSAVYFCASTPSDGFGYTFGSGTRLTVV.

The chain is built from TRBV5-5 and TRBJ2-7, with 9 nucleotides matching TRBD2. Trimming took 4 bases from V and 0 from J; bases not matched to a gene: 8. CDR3 size: 16 residues. Germline CDR1 is SGHKS and CDR2 is YYEKEE (reference sequence). The CDR3 here is CASSTHLAGPSYEQYF. Here the CDR3 DNA reads TGTGCCAGCAGCACACATCTAGCGGGGCCCTCCTACGAGCAGTACTTC.

V is TRBV6-2 or TRBV6-3 and J is TRBJ2-5; 10 nucleotides align to TRBD2. After removal of 5 bases from V and 2 bases from J, the junction contained 8 bases not matched to a gene. Germline CDR1 is MNHEY and CDR2 is SVGEGT. The CDR3 totals 16 residues. As DNA, the CDR3 is TGTGCCAGCAGTCGATCTAGCGGGAGTTGGCAAGAGACCCAGTACTTC. The encoded protein is CASSRSSGSWQETQYF.

This clonotype was counted a few times. The CDR3 region is CASSFYSDQPQHF. The CDR3 DNA reads as TGTGCCAGCAGTTTCTACTCAGATCAGCCCCAGCATTTT. This rearrangement joins TRBV27 to TRBJ1-5; no clear D. The germline CDR1 and CDR2 sequences are MNHEY and SMNVEV (reference sequence). The CDR3 is 13 amino acids. V shed 3 bases and J shed 5 bases, with 8 bases lying between them.

This sequence joins TRBV7-9 and TRBJ2-1; TRBD2 agrees at 7 bases. Germline V lookup: CDR1 SEHNR, CDR2 FQNEAQ (reference sequence). The CDR3 is 16 amino acids. V dropped 2 bases and J dropped 7; count of bases not matched to a gene: 11. The CDR3 nucleotides read TGTGCCAGCAGCTTACTAACCCACGGGGAGGGGAATGAGCAGTTCTTC. Translated: CASSLLTHGEGNEQFF.

There are a few counts of this clonotype. This chain joins TRBV27 and TRBJ2-5, with TRBD2 matching over 12 bases. J lost 5 bases, V lost 3 bases, and 10 bases had no gene match. Germline V gene sequence: CDR1 MNHEY, CDR2 SMNVEV (reference sequence). The CDR3 extends over 17 amino acids. The CDR3 coding sequence is TGTGCCAGCAGTTTGATACCCGGGACTAGCGGGTTGGAGACCCAGTACTTC. Translated, it gives CASSLIPGTSGLETQYF.

The CDR3 is CASRGTGARLSEQYF. In DNA, the CDR3 is TGTGCCAGCAGGGGGACAGGGGCCCGTCTTTCCGAGCAGTACTTC. The chain is built from TRBV2 and TRBJ2-7; 10 bases align to TRBD1. Germline V lookup: CDR1 SNHLY, CDR2 FYNNEI. Losses at the gene ends were 6 bases for V and 6 bases for J; bases not matched to a gene: 11. There are 15 residues in the CDR3.

This clonotype was observed a handful of times. The chain has TRBV9 and TRBJ2-5, with 8 nucleotides matching TRBD2. V trimming: 4 bases; J trimming: 3 bases; junction bases outside the gene matches: 11. Germline loops: CDR1 SGDLS, CDR2 YYNGEE. The CDR3 is 16 residues long. This CDR3 reads CASSRASGGPKETQYF. In DNA form, the CDR3 reads TGTGCCAGCAGCCGGGCCAGCGGGGGTCCAAAAGAGACCCAGTACTTC.